This TCR beta chain is drawn from a study of neurological immune-mediated disorders. This clonotype has just a few counts. This CDR3 is built from 15 residues. J gave up 1 base and V 7 bases, and 4 bases lay outside the gene matches. The germline gives CDR1 SEHNR, CDR2 FQNEAQ (reference sequence). Via MiXCR, TCRdb re-called the 5' RACE reads, giving one row per CDR3 protein. The profile shows about 50,000 distinct CDR3 sequences, about 9.4% of them singletons. Specimen: PBMCs. This chain links TRBV7-9 with TRBJ2-3; 11 bases fit TRBD2. This sequence was found in a man between 65 and 85 years old with HTLV-1-associated myelopathy (HAM/TSP). CDR3 amino acids: CASTQGLAGTDTQYF. In nucleotides, the CDR3 is TGTGCCAGCACCCAGGGACTAGCGGGCACAGATACGCAGTATTTT.